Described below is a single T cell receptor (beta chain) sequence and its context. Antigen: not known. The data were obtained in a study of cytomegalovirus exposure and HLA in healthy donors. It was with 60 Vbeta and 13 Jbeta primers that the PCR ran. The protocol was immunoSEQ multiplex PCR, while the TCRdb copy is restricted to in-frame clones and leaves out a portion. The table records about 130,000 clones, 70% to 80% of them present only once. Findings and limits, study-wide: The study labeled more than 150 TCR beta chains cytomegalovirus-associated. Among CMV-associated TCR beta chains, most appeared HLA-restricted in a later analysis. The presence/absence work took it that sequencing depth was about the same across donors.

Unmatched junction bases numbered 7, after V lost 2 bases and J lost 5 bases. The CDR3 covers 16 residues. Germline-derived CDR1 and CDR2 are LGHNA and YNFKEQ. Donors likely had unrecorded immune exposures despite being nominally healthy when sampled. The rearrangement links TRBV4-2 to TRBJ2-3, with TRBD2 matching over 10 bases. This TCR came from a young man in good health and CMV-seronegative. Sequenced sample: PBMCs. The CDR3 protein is CASSQRTGTSEDTQYF. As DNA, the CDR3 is TGTGCCAGCAGCCAACGAACCGGGACTAGCGAAGATACGCAGTATTTT.